Below, 11 T cell receptor beta chains from the same sample are listed, as sequenced in a study of T cells in Graves' hyperthyroidism and ophthalmopathy. The TCR beta CDR3 regions underwent amplification using RNA transcripts as the source. HTBI primers were used for first-round RT-PCR of the TCR CDR3. TCRdb independently ran MiXCR on the multiplex PCR reads; one entry per CDR3 protein. Of a few hundred thousand distinct CDR3 sequences in the sample, about 15% were seen once. Material: blood. All receptors come from a woman in her fifties or sixties with Graves' hyperthyroidism.

This clonotype was found once. One base away lies a much larger clone, so this may be a sequencing read error. The V gene is TRBV5-1, the J gene TRBJ2-1; 7 bases match TRBD1. Germline assignment: CDR1 SGHRS and CDR2 YFSETQ. This CDR3 is 14 amino acids long. J lost 10 bases, V lost 1 base, and 8 bases had no gene match. CDR3 sequence reads: CASSLRQGYYEQFF. CDR3 coding DNA: TGCGCCAGCAGCTTGAGACAGGGATACTACGAGCAGTTCTTC.

The V call is TRBV24-1, the J call TRBJ1-3; D gene uncertain. CDR3 size: 11 residues. V was cut by 10 bases and J by 2 bases, with 5 bases left in between. CDR1 and CDR2 from the germline V gene are KGHDR and SFDVKD. The CDR3 sequence is CATEAGNTIYF. The CDR3 nucleotides read TGTGCCACTGAGGCTGGAAACACCATATATTTT.

This clonotype has a count of ten or more. The chain joins TRBV30 to TRBJ1-1; tentative D call: TRBD1 (6 bases). The CDR3 loop spans 13 amino acids. Trimming took 6 bases from V and 8 from J, leaving 19 bases between them. Germline-derived CDR1 and CDR2 are GTSNPN and SVGIG (reference sequence). In nucleotides, the CDR3 is TGTGCCTGTGATAAACAGGGTTCCTCCGAAGCTTTCTTT. Amino acid sequence: CACDKQGSSEAFF.

The rearrangement joins TRBV6-1 to TRBJ2-7; D remains ambiguous. Germline loops: CDR1 MNHNS, CDR2 SASEGT. V gave up 4 bases and J gave up 0 bases, with 10 bases separating them. The CDR3 has 14 residues. This CDR3 is CASSVWRVSYEQYF. CDR3 nucleotides: TGTGCCAGCAGTGTATGGAGAGTCTCCTACGAGCAGTACTTC.

This clonotype was counted ten times or more. V usage is TRBV6-1 and J usage is TRBJ1-1; D call uncertain. CDR3 length: 11 amino acids. Looked up from germline, CDR1 is MNHNS and CDR2 is SASEGT. V was trimmed by 3 bases and J by 10 bases, leaving 9 bases between them. The CDR3 protein is CASSDRLGAFF. In DNA, the CDR3 is TGTGCCAGCAGTGACCGATTAGGAGCTTTCTTT.

This clonotype was recorded at least ten times. This chain connects TRBV7-9 to TRBJ2-1, with TRBD2 matching over 8 bases. Germline trimming cut 1 base from V and 15 bases from J; bases unmatched to any gene: 8. Germline-derived CDR1 and CDR2 are SEHNR and FQNEAQ (reference sequence). The CDR3 is 13 amino acids. In DNA form, the CDR3 reads TGTGCCAGCAGCTTAGAAGGACGGGAGGGGCGGTTCTTC. Its translation: CASSLEGREGRFF.

This clonotype appeared a few times. V usage is TRBV4-2 and J usage is TRBJ2-3; 9 nucleotides agree with TRBD2. The CDR3 runs 18 residues. Trimming cost V 0 bases and J 3 bases; bases outside gene matches: 10. Germline V gives CDR1 LGHNA, CDR2 YNFKEQ. The CDR3 sequence is CASSQELRSGRRTDTQYF. The CDR3 DNA follows: TGTGCCAGCAGCCAAGAGCTTCGTAGCGGGAGAAGGACAGATACGCAGTATTTT.

This clonotype showed up many times. The chain is built from TRBV27 and TRBJ2-1; 13 nucleotides agree with TRBD2. The germline gives CDR1 MNHEY, CDR2 SMNVEV (reference sequence). V lost 3 bases, J lost 8 bases, and 4 bases stayed unmatched. The CDR3 totals 15 residues. The DNA for the CDR3 is TGTGCCAGCAGTTTCGGACTAGCGGGAGTCGATGAGCAGTTCTTC. The encoded protein is CASSFGLAGVDEQFF.

Many counts were recorded for this clonotype. The chain recombines TRBV20-1 with TRBJ2-2, with 7 positions matching TRBD2. This CDR3 spans 15 amino acids. With 3 bases clipped from V and 4 bases from J, the junction kept 8 bases outside the gene matches. Germline V gives CDR1 DFQATT, CDR2 SNEGSKA (reference sequence). In nucleotides, the CDR3 is TGCAGTGCTAGCTCAGGGACTACGGTCACCGGGGAGCTGTTTTTT. It yields the protein CSASSGTTVTGELFF.

This clonotype has just a few counts. This chain links TRBV15 with TRBJ2-1, with D perhaps TRBD1 (5 bases). CDR1 LNHNV and CDR2 YYDKDF come from the germline V gene (reference sequence). V lost 10 bases and J lost 4, with 8 bases in between. The length of the CDR3 is 11 residues. CDR3 sequence (DNA): TGTGCCATAAACAGGTACAATGAGCAGTTCTTC. Translated, it gives CAINRYNEQFF.

This clonotype was counted between two and nine times. J is TRBJ1-5 and V is TRBV19; D is ambiguous. In germline, CDR1 is LNHDA, CDR2 SQIVND (reference sequence). The CDR3 extends over 14 amino acids. V was clipped by 3 bases and J by 5 bases, with 11 bases between them. The chain's CDR3 is CASSMIGPDQPQHF. Written as DNA, the CDR3 is TGTGCCAGTAGTATGATCGGGCCAGATCAGCCCCAGCATTTT.